Here is one T cell receptor beta chain with its context. Its antigen is currently unknown. J gave up 6 bases and V 5 bases, and 10 bases lay outside the gene matches. CDR1 and CDR2 from the germline V gene are SEHNR and FQNEAQ (reference sequence). The CDR3 has 16 amino acids. Sequenced by immunoSEQ multiplex PCR; TCRdb stores in-frame clones only, minus some. Among tens of thousands of clones, about 89% were seen once, and the ten largest hold more than 1%. The sample belongs to a study of cytomegalovirus exposure and HLA in healthy donors. Overall study: The roughly 120 validation repertoires matched the approximately 700 first-cohort repertoires in platform, a later analysis reported.

Study-level points and caveats: Subsequent analysis revealed that first-cohort TCR clusters tended to co-occur in the approximately 120 validation repertoires. Whilst most TCR sequences proved rare, a subset of public TCRs occurred across many donors.

The TCR comes from a woman aged 18-29 years in good health and CMV-seronegative. The rearrangement joins TRBV7-9 to TRBJ2-1, with 10 bases matching TRBD2. The sequenced material came from PBMCs. The CDR3 region is CASSASTSGPLNEQFF. The CDR3 coding sequence is TGTGCCAGCAGCGCATCGACTAGCGGGCCCCTCAATGAGCAGTTCTTC.